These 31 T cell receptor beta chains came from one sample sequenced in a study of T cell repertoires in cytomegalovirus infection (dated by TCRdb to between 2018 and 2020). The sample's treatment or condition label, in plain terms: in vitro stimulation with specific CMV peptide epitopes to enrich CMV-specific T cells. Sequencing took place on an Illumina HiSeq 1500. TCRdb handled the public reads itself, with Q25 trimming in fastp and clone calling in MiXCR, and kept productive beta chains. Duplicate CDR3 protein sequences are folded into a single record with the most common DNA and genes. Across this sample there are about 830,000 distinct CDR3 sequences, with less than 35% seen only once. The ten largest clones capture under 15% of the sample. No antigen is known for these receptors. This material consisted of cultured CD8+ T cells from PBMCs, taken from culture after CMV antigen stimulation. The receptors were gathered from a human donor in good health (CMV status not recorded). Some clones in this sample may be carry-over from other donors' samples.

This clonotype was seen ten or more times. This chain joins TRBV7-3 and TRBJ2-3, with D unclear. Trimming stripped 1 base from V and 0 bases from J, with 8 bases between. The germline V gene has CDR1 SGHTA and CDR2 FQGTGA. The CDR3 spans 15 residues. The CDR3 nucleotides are TGTGCCAGCAGCTTAAGTGTTACTAGCACAGATACGCAGTATTTT. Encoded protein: CASSLSVTSTDTQYF. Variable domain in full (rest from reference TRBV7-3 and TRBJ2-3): GAGVSQTPSNKVTEKGKYVELRCDPISGHTALYWYRQSLGQGPEFLIYFQGTGAADDSGLPNDRFFAVRPEGSVSTLKIQRTERGDSAVYLCASSLSVTSTDTQYFGPGTRLTVL.

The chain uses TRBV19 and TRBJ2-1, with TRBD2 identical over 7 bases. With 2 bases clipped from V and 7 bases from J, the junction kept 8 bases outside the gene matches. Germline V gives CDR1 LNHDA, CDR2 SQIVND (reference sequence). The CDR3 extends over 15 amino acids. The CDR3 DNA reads TGTGCCAGTAGTATAATTAGCGGGCCGGGGAATGAGCAGTTCTTC. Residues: CASSIISGPGNEQFF.

The CDR3 bases are TGTGCCAGCAGTGAAGATGGGCCTAGCGGGTATTACAATGAGCAGTTCTTC. This sequence encodes CASSEDGPSGYYNEQFF. This sequence joins TRBV6-1 and TRBJ2-1; 8 bases are a match to TRBD2. J was trimmed by 4 bases and V by 1 base; bases with no gene match: 9. The CDR3 totals 17 residues. In germline, CDR1 is MNHNS, CDR2 SASEGT.

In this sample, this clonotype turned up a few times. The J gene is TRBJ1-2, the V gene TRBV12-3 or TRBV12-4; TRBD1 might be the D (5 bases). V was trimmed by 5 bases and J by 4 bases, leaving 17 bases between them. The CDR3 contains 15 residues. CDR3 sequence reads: CASSVPGRSPYGYTF. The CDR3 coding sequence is TGTGCCAGCAGTGTTCCGGGACGGAGTCCCTATGGCTACACCTTC.

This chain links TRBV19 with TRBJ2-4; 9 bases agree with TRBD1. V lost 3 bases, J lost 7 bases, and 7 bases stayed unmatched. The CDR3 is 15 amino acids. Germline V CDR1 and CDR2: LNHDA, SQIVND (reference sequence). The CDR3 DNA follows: TGTGCCAGTAGTATCACGGGACAGGGAGGCAACATTCAGTACTTC. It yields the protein CASSITGQGGNIQYF. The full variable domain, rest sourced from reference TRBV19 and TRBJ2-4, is DGGITQSPKYLFRKEGQNVTLSCEQNLNHDAMYWYRQDPGQGLRLIYYSQIVNDFQKGDIAEGYSVSREKKESFPLTVTSAQKNPTAFYLCASSITGQGGNIQYFGAGTRLSVL.

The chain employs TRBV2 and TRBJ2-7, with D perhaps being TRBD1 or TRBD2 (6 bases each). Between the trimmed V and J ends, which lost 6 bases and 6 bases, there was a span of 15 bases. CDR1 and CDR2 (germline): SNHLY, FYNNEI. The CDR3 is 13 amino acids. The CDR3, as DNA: TGTGCCAGCAGGGGCAGGGGACTTCTCGAGCAGTACTTC. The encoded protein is CASRGRGLLEQYF.

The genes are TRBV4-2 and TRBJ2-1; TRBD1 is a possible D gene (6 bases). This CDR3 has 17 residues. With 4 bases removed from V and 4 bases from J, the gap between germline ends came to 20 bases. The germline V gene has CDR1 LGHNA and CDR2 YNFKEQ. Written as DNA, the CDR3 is TGTGCCAGCAGCCCCTGGACAGAGGGGGAATTTTACAATGAGCAGTTCTTC. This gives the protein CASSPWTEGEFYNEQFF.

The CDR3 region is CASSFLRQGFTYEQYF. CDR3 DNA: TGTGCCAGCAGCTTTCTCCGGCAGGGGTTTACCTACGAGCAGTACTTC. V and J are TRBV7-6 and TRBJ2-7; D possibly corresponds to TRBD1 (6 bases). Trimming cost V 3 bases and J 2 bases, with 17 bases left between them. The CDR3 is 16 amino acids. Germline V gene sequence: CDR1 SGHVS, CDR2 FNYEAQ.

CDR3 loop: CASSPQSLAGYTF. As DNA, the CDR3 is TGTGCCAGTAGTCCACAGAGTCTTGCTGGCTACACCTTC. V is TRBV19 and J is TRBJ1-2, with no clear D. This CDR3 contains 13 residues. V lost 5 bases and J 7 bases, leaving 14 bases between the germline ends. Per germline, CDR1 LNHDA and CDR2 SQIVND (reference sequence). Full variable domain (remainder filled in from reference TRBV19 and TRBJ1-2): DGGITQSPKYLFRKEGQNVTLSCEQNLNHDAMYWYRQDPGQGLRLIYYSQIVNDFQKGDIAEGYSVSREKKESFPLTVTSAQKNPTAFYLCASSPQSLAGYTFGSGTRLTVV.

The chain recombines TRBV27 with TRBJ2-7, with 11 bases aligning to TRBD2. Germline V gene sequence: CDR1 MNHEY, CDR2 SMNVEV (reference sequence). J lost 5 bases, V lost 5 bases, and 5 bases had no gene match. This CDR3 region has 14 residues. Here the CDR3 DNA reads TGTGCCAGCAGTGTAACTAGCGGGGGTGACGAGCAGTACGTC. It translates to CASSVTSGGDEQYV.

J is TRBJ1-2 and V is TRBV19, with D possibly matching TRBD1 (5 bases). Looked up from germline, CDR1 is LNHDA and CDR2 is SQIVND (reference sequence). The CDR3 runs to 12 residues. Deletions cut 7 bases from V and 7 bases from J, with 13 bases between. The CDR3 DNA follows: TGTGCCAGTATGGTAGGGGATGGTGGCTACACCTTC. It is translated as CASMVGDGGYTF.

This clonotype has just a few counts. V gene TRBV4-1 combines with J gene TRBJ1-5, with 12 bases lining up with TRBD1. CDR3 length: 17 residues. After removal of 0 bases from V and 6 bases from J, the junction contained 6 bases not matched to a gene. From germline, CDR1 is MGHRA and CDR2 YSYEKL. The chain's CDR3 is CASSQDSGQGAGQPQHF. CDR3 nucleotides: TGCGCCAGCAGCCAAGATTCGGGACAGGGGGCCGGTCAGCCCCAGCATTTT.

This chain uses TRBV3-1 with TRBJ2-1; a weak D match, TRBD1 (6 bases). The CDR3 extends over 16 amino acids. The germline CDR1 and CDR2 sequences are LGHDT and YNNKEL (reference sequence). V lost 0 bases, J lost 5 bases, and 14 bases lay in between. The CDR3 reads CASSQDQGFWDNEQFF. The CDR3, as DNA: TGTGCCAGCAGCCAAGACCAGGGGTTCTGGGACAATGAGCAGTTCTTC.

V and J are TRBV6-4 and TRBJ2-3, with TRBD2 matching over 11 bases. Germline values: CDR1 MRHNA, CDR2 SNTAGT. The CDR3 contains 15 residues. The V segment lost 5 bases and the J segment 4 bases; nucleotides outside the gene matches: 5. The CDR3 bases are TGTGCCAGCAGTAACCTAGCGGGGGGAGCAGATACGCAGTATTTT. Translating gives CASSNLAGGADTQYF.

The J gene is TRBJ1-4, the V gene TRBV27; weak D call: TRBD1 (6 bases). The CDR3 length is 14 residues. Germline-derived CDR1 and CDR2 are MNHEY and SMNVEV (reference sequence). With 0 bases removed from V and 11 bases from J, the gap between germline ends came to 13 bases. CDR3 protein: CASSLSAGADKLFF. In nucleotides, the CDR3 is TGTGCCAGCAGTTTATCGGCAGGGGCGGACAAACTGTTTTTT.

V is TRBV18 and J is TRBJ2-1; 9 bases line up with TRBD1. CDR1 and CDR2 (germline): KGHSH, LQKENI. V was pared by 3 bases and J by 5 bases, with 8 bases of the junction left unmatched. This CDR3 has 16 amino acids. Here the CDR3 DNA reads TGTGCCAGCTCACCCCTGGGACAGGGTTACGACAATGAGCAGTTCTTC. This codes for CASSPLGQGYDNEQFF.

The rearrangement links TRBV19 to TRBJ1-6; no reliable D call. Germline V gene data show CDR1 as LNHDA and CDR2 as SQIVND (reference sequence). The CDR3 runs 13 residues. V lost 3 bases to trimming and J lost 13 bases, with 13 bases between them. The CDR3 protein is CASSMRPGKPLHF. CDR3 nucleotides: TGTGCCAGTAGTATGAGACCGGGGAAGCCCCTCCACTTT.

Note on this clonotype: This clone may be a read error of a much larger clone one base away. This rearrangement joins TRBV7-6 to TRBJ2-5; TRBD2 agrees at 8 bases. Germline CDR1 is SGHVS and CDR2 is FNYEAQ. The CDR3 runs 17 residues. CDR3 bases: TGTGTCAGCAGCTTAAGGTCTGGGCGGGGGGCCAGAGAGACCCAGTACTTC. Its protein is CVSSLRSGRGARETQYF.

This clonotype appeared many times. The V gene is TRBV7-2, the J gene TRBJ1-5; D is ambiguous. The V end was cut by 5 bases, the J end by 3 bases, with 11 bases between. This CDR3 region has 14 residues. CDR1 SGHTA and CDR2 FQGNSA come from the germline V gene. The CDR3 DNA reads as TGTGCCAGCAGCCCAGGACCGGACAATCAGCCCCAGCATTTT. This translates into CASSPGPDNQPQHF.

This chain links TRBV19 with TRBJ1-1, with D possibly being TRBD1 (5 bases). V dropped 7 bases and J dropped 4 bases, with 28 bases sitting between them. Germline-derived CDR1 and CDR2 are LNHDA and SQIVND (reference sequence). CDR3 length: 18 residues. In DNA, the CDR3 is TGTGCCAGTACCTCTCGCCTGAGGGAGGGACCCCGAACCACTGAAGCTTTCTTT. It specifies CASTSRLREGPRTTEAFF.

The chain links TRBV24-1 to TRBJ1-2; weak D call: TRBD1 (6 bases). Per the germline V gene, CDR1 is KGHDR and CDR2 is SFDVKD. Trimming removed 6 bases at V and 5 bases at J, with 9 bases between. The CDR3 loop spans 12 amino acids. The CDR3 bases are TGTGCCACCAGTCCAGGGGATTATGGCTACACCTTC. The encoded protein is CATSPGDYGYTF.

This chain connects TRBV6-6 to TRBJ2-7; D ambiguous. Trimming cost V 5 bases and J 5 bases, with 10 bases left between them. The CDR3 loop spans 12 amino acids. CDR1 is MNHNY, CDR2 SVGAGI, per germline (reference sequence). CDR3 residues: CASSNLRDEQYF. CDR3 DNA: TGTGCCAGCAGTAACCTGAGAGACGAGCAGTACTTC.

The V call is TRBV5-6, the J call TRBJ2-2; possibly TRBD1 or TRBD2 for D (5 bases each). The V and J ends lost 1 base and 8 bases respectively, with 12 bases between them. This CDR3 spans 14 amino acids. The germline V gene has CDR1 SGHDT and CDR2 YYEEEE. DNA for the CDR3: TGTGCCAGCAGCTTGTTGGGGGAGATAGGGGAGCTGTTTTTT. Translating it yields CASSLLGEIGELFF.

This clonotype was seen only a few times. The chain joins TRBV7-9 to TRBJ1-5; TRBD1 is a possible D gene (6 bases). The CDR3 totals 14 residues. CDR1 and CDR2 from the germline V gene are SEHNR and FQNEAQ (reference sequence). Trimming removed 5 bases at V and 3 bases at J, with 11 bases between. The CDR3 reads CASSMGALNQPQHF. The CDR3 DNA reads TGTGCCAGCAGCATGGGGGCCCTCAATCAGCCCCAGCATTTT.

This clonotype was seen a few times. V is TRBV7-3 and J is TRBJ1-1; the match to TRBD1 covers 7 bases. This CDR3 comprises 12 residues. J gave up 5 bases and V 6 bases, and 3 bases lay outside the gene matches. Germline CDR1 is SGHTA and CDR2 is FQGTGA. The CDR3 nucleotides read TGTGCCAGCAGAGAGGGGGCGACTGAAGCTTTCTTT. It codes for CASREGATEAFF.

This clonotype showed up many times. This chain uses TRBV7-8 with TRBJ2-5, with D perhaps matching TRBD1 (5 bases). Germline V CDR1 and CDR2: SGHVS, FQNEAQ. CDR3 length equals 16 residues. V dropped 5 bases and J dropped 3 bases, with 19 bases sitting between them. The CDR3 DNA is TGTGCCAGCAGCACAGACAGTTTATCCGAAAAAGAGACCCAGTACTTC. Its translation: CASSTDSLSEKETQYF.

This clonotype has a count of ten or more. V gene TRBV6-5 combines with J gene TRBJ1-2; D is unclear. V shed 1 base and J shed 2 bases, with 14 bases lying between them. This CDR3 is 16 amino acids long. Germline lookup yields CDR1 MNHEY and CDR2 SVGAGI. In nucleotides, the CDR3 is TGTGCCAGCAGTTACTTGACCGAGGACTTGAACTATGGCTACACCTTC. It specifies CASSYLTEDLNYGYTF.

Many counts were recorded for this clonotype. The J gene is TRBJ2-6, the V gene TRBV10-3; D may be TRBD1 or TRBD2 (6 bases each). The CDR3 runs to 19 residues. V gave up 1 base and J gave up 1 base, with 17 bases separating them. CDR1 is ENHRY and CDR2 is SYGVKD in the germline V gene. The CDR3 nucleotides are TGTGCCATCAGTGAGTGGTCCCGGGGGCCCGCTTCTGGGGCCAACGTCCTGACTTTC. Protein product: CAISEWSRGPASGANVLTF.

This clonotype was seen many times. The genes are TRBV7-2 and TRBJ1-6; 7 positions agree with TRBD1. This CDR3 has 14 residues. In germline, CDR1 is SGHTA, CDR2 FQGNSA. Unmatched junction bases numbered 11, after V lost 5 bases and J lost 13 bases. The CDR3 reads CASSAQGPKEPLHF. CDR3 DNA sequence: TGTGCCAGCAGCGCACAGGGGCCTAAAGAGCCCCTCCACTTT.

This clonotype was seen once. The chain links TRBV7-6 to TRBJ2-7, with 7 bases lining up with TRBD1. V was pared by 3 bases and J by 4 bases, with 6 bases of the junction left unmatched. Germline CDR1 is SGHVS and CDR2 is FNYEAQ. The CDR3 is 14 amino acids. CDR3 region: CASSLGEGAYEQYF. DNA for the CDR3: TGTGCCAGCAGCTTGGGAGAGGGGGCTTACGAGCAGTACTTC.

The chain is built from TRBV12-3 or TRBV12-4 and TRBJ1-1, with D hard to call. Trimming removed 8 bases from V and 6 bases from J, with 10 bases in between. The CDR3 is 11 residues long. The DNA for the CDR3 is TGTGCCAGCGGGGTGGGTGCTGAAGCTTTCTTT. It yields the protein CASGVGAEAFF.